This T cell receptor (beta chain) was captured by sequencing in a study of blood T cells in healthy people across ages. General study points: Strong correlation existed between TCR beta diversity and naive T cell percentage. Per million T cells, the diversity of TCR beta decreased roughly linearly as age advanced.

With a J-beta primer mix and a sample-barcoded 5' primer, a second PCR ran about 7 to 12 cycles. TCRdb itself ran the 5' RACE reads through MiXCR, one entry per CDR3 protein. The data hold approximately 600,000 distinct CDR3 sequences, with approximately 50% observed a single time. This clonotype was found a few times. What it binds is unknown. The authors isolated at least 7 million PBMCs per sample. Germline assignment: CDR1 SNHLY and CDR2 FYNNEI. The length of the CDR3 is 11 residues. The V end lost 6 bases, the J end lost 3 bases, and 6 bases lay between the germline ends. The rearrangement joins TRBV2 to TRBJ2-7; D remains ambiguous. The sequenced sample was blood. This receptor was obtained from a man aged 60 to 69 in good health. CDR3 bases: TGTGCCAGCAGGCTGGGCTACGAGCAGTACTTC. The encoded protein is CASRLGYEQYF.